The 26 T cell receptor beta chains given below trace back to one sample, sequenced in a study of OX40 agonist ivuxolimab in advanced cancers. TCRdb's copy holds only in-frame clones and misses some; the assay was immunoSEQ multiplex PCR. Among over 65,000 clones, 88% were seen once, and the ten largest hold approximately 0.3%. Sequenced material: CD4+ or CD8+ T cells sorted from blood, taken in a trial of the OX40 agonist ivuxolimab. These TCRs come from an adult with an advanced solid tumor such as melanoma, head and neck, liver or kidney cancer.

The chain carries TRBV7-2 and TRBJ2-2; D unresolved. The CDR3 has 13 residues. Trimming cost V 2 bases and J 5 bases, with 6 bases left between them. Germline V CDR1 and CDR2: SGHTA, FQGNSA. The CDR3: CASSLPVTGELFF. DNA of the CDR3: TGTGCCAGCAGCTTACCAGTAACCGGGGAGCTGTTTTTT.

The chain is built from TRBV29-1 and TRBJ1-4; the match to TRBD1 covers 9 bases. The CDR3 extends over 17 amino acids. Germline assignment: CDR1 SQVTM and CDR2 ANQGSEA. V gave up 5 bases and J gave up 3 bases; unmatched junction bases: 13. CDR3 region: CSVSGTGRFQANEKLFF. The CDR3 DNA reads TGCAGCGTTTCCGGGACAGGGAGGTTTCAAGCTAATGAAAAACTGTTTTTT.

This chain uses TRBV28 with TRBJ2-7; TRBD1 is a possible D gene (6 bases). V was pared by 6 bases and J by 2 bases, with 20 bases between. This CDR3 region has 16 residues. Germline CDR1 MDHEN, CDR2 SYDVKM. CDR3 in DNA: TGTGCCAGCAGGGCCCGGACAGCCCAACCGCCCTACGAGCAGTACTTC. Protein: CASRARTAQPPYEQYF.

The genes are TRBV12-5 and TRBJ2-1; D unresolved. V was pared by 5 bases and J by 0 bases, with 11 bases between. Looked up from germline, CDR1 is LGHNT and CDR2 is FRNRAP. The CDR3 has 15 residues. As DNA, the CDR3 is TGTGCTAGTGGTCTAAGGGATGTCTCCTACAATGAGCAGTTCTTC. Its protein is CASGLRDVSYNEQFF. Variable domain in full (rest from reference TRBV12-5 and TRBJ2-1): DARVTQTPRHKVTEMGQEVTMRCQPILGHNTVFWYRQTMMQGLELLAYFRNRAPLDDSGMPKDRFSAEMPDATLATLKIQPSEPRDSAVYFCASGLRDVSYNEQFFGPGTRLTVL.

In nucleotides, the CDR3 is TGTGCCAGCTCACTACCGAATGTGCGTACCGGGGAGCTGTTTTTT. Protein sequence: CASSLPNVRTGELFF. V gene TRBV18 combines with J gene TRBJ2-2; no clear D. The CDR3 is 15 residues long. Trimming removed 4 bases at V and 5 bases at J, with 14 bases between. Germline V lookup: CDR1 KGHSH, CDR2 LQKENI.

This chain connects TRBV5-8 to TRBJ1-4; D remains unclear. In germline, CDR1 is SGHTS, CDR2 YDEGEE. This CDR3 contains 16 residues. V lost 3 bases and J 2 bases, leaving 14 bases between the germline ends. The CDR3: CASSYGTVGTNEKLFF. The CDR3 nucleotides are TGTGCCAGCAGCTACGGAACGGTCGGGACTAATGAAAAACTGTTTTTT.

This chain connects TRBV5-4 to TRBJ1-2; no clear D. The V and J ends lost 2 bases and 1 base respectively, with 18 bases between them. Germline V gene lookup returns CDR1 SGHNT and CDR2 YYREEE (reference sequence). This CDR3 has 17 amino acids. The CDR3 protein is CASSLFALIGLNYGYTF. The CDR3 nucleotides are TGTGCCAGCAGCTTATTTGCTTTAATTGGCCTTAACTATGGCTACACCTTC.

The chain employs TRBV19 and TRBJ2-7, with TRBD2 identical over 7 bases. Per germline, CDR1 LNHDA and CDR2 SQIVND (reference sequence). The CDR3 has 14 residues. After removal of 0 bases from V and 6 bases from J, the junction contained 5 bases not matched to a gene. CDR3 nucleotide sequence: TGTGCCAGTAGTATAGATCTATCGGGGGGCGAGCAGTACTTC. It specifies CASSIDLSGGEQYF.

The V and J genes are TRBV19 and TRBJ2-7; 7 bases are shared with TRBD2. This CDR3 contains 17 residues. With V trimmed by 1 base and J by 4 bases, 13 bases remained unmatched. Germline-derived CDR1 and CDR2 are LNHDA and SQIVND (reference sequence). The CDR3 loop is CASSIVPSGSGGYEQYF. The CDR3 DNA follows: TGTGCCAGTAGTATAGTTCCTAGCGGCTCTGGTGGATACGAGCAGTACTTC.

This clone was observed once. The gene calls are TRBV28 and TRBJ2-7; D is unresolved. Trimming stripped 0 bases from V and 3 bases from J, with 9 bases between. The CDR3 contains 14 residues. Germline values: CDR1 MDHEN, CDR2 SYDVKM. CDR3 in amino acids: CASSLWGGNYEQYF. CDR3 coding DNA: TGTGCCAGCAGTTTATGGGGCGGCAACTACGAGCAGTACTTC. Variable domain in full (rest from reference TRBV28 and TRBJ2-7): DVKVTQSSRYLVKRTGEKVFLECVQDMDHENMFWYRQDPGLGLRLIYFSYDVKMKEKGDIPEGYSVSREKKERFSLILESASTNQTSMYLCASSLWGGNYEQYFGPGTRLTVT.

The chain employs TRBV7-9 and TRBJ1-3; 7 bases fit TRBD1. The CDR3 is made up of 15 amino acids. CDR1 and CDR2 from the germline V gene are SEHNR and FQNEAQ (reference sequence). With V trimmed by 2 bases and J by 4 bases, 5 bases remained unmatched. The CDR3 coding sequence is TGTGCCAGCAGCTTAATTCCGGACAGGGGAAACACCATATATTTT. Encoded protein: CASSLIPDRGNTIYF.

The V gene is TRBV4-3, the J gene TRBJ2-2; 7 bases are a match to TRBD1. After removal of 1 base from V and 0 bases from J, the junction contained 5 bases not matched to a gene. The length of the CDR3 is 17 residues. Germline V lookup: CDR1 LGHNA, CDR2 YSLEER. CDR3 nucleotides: TGCGCCAGCAGCCAAGTTGCAGGGACAGCGAACACCGGGGAGCTGTTTTTT. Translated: CASSQVAGTANTGELFF.

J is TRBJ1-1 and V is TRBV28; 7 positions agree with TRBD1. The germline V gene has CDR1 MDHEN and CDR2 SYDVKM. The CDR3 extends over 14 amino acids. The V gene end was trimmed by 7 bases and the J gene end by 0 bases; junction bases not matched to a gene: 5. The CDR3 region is CASTLDRMNTEAFF. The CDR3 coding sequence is TGTGCCAGCACCTTGGACAGGATGAACACTGAAGCTTTCTTT.

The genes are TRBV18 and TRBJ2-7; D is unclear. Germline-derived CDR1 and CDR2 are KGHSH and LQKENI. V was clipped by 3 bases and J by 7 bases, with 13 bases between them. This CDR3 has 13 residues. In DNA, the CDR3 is TGTGCCAGCTCACCCTCTGCCTCGAGAGAGCAGTACTTC. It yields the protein CASSPSASREQYF.

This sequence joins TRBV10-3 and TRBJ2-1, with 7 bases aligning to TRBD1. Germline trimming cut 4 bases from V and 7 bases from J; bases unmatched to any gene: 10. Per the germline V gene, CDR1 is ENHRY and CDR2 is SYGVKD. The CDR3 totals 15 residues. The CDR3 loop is CAISVATGLWNEQFF. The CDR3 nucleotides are TGTGCCATCAGTGTCGCGACAGGGCTTTGGAATGAGCAGTTCTTC.

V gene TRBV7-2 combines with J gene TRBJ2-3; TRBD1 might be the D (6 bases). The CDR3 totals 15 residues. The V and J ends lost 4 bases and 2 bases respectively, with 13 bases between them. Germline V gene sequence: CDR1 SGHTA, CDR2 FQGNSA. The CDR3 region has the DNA TGTGCCAGCAGCTCCCCTGGGGACATCACAGATACGCAGTATTTT. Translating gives CASSSPGDITDTQYF. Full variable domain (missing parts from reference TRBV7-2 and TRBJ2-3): GAGVSQSPSNKVTEKGKDVELRCDPISGHTALYWYRQSLGQGLEFLIYFQGNSAPDKSGLPSDRFSAERTGGSVSTLTIQRTQQEDSAVYLCASSSPGDITDTQYFGPGTRLTVL.

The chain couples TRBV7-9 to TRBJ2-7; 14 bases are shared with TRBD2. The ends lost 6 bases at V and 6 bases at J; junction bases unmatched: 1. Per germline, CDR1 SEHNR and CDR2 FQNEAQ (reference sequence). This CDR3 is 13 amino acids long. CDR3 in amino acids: CASRGLAGAEQYF. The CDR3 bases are TGTGCCAGCAGGGGACTAGCGGGAGCCGAGCAGTACTTC.

The DNA of the CDR3 is TGTGCCAGCAGTTCCTTGGCGAAGACAGATACGCAGTATTTT. This sequence encodes CASSSLAKTDTQYF. The gene calls are TRBV27 and TRBJ2-3; the D is unclear. Germline CDR1 reads MNHEY; CDR2 reads SMNVEV (reference sequence). Trimming stripped 4 bases from V and 3 bases from J, with 11 bases between. This CDR3 is built from 14 residues.

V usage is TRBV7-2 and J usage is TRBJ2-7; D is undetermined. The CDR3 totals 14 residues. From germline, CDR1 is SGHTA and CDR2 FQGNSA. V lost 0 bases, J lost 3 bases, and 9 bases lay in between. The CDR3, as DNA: TGTGCCAGCAGCTTAGCGAACTTAAACTACGAGCAGTACTTC. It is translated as CASSLANLNYEQYF.

The CDR3 DNA follows: TGTGCCAGCAGCGCGGACATGCAAGAGACCCAGTACTTC. Amino acid sequence: CASSADMQETQYF. The chain uses TRBV11-2 and TRBJ2-5; D perhaps matches TRBD1 (5 bases). Per the germline V gene, CDR1 is SGHAT and CDR2 is FQNNGV. The CDR3 has 13 residues. V was shortened by 5 bases and J by 2 bases, with 9 bases between the two germline ends.

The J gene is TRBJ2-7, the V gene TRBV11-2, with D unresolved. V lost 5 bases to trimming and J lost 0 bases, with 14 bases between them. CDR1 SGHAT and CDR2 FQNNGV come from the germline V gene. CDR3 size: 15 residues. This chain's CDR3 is CASSAARISSYEQYF. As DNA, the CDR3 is TGTGCCAGCAGCGCTGCGAGGATTAGCTCCTACGAGCAGTACTTC.

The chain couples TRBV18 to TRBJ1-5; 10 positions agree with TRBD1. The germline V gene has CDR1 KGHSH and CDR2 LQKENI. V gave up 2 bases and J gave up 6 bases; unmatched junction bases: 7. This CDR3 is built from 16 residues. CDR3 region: CASSPSPGQGSQPQHF. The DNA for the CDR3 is TGTGCCAGCTCACCATCACCGGGACAGGGGAGTCAGCCCCAGCATTTT.

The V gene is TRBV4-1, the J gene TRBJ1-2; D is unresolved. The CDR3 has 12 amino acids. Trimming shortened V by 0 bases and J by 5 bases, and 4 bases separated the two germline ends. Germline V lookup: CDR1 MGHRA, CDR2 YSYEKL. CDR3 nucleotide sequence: TGCGCCAGCAGCCAAGATGGGTATGGCTACACCTTC. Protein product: CASSQDGYGYTF.

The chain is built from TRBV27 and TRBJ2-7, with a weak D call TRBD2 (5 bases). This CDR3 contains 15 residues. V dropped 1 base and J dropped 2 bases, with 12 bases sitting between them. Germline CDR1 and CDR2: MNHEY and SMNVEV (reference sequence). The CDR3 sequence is CASSLLPGSTYEQYF. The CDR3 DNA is TGTGCCAGCAGTTTATTACCGGGGAGCACCTACGAGCAGTACTTC.

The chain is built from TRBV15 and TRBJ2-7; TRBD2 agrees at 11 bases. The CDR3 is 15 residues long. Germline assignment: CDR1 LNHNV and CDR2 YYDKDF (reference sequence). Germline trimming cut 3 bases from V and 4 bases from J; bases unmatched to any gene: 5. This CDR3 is CATSSGLAGLYEQYF. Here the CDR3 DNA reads TGTGCCACCAGCAGCGGACTAGCGGGTCTTTACGAGCAGTACTTC.

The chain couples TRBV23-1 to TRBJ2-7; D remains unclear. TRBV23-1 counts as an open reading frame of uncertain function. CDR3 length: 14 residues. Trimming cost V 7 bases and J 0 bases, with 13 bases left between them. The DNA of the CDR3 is TGCGCCAGCACTCCGTCGGAGATCTCCTACGAGCAGTACTTC. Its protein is CASTPSEISYEQYF.